Listed here are 23 T cell receptor beta chains from one sample, sequenced in a study of blood T cell repertoires in COVID-19. Profiled with immunoSEQ multiplex PCR; TCRdb holds only in-frame clones, not every one. The sample carries about 240,000 clones, about 82% recorded once. The sequencing input was peripheral blood. These receptors came from a man at least 80 years old with acute or convalescent COVID-19.

V gene TRBV10-1 combines with J gene TRBJ2-1, with 13 bases identical to TRBD2. Germline CDR1 WNHNN, CDR2 SYGVQD (reference sequence). With 5 bases clipped from V and 2 bases from J, the junction kept 3 bases outside the gene matches. This CDR3 comprises 16 residues. The CDR3 coding sequence is TGCGCCAGCAGTCCGACTAGCGGGGGGACCTACAATGAGCAGTTCTTC. Translating it yields CASSPTSGGTYNEQFF.

The chain has TRBV29-1 and TRBJ2-3, with 14 bases matching TRBD2. CDR3 size: 14 residues. After removal of 8 bases from V and 3 bases from J, the junction contained 4 bases not matched to a gene. Germline V gene sequence: CDR1 SQVTM, CDR2 ANQGSEA. In DNA form, the CDR3 reads TGCAGCACATGGACTAGCGGGAGGACAGATACGCAGTATTTT. It specifies CSTWTSGRTDTQYF.

The V call is TRBV5-1, the J call TRBJ1-1; D is perhaps TRBD1 (6 bases). The V and J ends lost 0 bases and 0 bases respectively, with 12 bases between them. The CDR3 totals 16 residues. The germline V gene has CDR1 SGHRS and CDR2 YFSETQ. The CDR3 DNA reads as TGCGCCAGCAGCTTGGGTCCCCAGGGGCTGAACACTGAAGCTTTCTTT. Amino acids: CASSLGPQGLNTEAFF.

As DNA, the CDR3 is TGTGCCAGCAGCCAAGTTTTCGGAGCCACTGAAGCTTTCTTT. The encoded protein is CASSQVFGATEAFF. This chain links TRBV14 with TRBJ1-1, with D unresolved. Trimming took 1 base from V and 4 from J, leaving 10 bases between them. The germline V gene has CDR1 SGHDN and CDR2 FVKESK. The CDR3 covers 14 residues.

This rearrangement joins TRBV27 to TRBJ1-5, with 7 bases fitting TRBD1. Losses at the gene ends were 5 bases for V and 3 bases for J; bases not matched to a gene: 4. The CDR3 spans 14 residues. Per the germline V gene, CDR1 is MNHEY and CDR2 is SMNVEV (reference sequence). The CDR3 sequence is CASSRDSVNQPQHF. CDR3 DNA sequence: TGTGCCAGCAGTAGGGACAGTGTCAATCAGCCCCAGCATTTT.

Comments on this clone: Other nucleotide sequences in the sample specify the same CDR3. The chain combines TRBV10-3 with TRBJ1-2; D is ambiguous. V dropped 2 bases and J dropped 4 bases, with 5 bases sitting between them. The CDR3 contains 12 residues. CDR1 and CDR2 from the germline V gene are ENHRY and SYGVKD. In DNA, the CDR3 is TGTGCCATCAGTGAGGCAGTCTATGGCTACACCTTC. Amino acids: CAISEAVYGYTF.

This clone appeared a single time. This chain joins TRBV18 and TRBJ1-2; 7 bases are a match to TRBD1. The V gene's germline CDR1 is KGHSH and CDR2 LQKENI. The CDR3 length is 14 residues. After removal of 0 bases from V and 7 bases from J, the junction contained 5 bases not matched to a gene. This CDR3 is CASSPPQGLVGYTF. CDR3 coding DNA: TGTGCCAGCTCACCACCACAGGGGCTGGTTGGCTACACCTTC.

This chain uses TRBV19 with TRBJ2-5, with D tentatively TRBD1 (5 bases). This CDR3 is built from 14 residues. From germline, CDR1 is LNHDA and CDR2 SQIVND (reference sequence). V was cut by 5 bases and J by 7 bases, with 17 bases left in between. The CDR3 DNA follows: TGTGCCAGTAGTGGCGGCTGGGGCCCGGGGACCCAGTACTTC. Translating gives CASSGGWGPGTQYF.

The rearrangement links TRBV7-2 to TRBJ2-1; 12 bases are a match to TRBD2. This CDR3 is built from 15 residues. Germline lookup yields CDR1 SGHTA and CDR2 FQGNSA. V shed 3 bases and J 7 bases; nucleotides not matched to a gene: 4. The CDR3 reads CASSLTSGSFNEQFF. The CDR3, as DNA: TGTGCCAGCAGCTTGACTAGCGGGAGTTTTAATGAGCAGTTCTTC.

This clone was recorded only once. The J gene is TRBJ1-1, the V gene TRBV18; tentatively, D is TRBD1 (6 bases). Germline assignment: CDR1 KGHSH and CDR2 LQKENI. V lost 2 bases to trimming and J lost 3 bases, with 10 bases between them. The CDR3 length is 14 residues. CDR3 in DNA: TGTGCCAGCTCACCATCACCAGGGGACACTGAAGCTTTCTTT. Translation: CASSPSPGDTEAFF.

This clone was observed once. This rearrangement joins TRBV7-8 to TRBJ1-1, with D tentatively TRBD1 (5 bases). CDR3 length: 11 residues. Germline CDR1 is SGHVS and CDR2 is FQNEAQ. The V end was cut by 2 bases, the J end by 8 bases, with 6 bases between. CDR3 sequence: CASSLRGEAFF. The CDR3 coding sequence is TGTGCCAGCAGCTTACGGGGGGAAGCTTTCTTT.

The gene calls are TRBV25-1 and TRBJ1-4; D uncertain. Germline V gives CDR1 MGHDK, CDR2 SYGVNS. This CDR3 has 16 amino acids. Trimming pared 3 bases from V and 0 bases from J, leaving 11 bases between. The CDR3 DNA follows: TGTGCCAGCAGTGAGGGGAAGGGAGCAACTAATGAAAAACTGTTTTTT. It codes for CASSEGKGATNEKLFF.

The V and J genes are TRBV6-5 and TRBJ2-5; 10 nucleotides align to TRBD2. There are 15 residues in the CDR3. Trimming at V came to 6 bases and at J to 5 bases, leaving 9 bases not matched to a gene. The germline gives CDR1 MNHEY, CDR2 SVGAGI. This chain's CDR3 is CASSPLAGNGETQYF. In DNA, the CDR3 is TGTGCCAGCAGCCCACTAGCGGGAAATGGTGAGACCCAGTACTTC.

The rearrangement joins TRBV28 to TRBJ1-1; D perhaps matches TRBD1 (5 bases). Germline V gives CDR1 MDHEN, CDR2 SYDVKM. This CDR3 is built from 16 residues. V was shortened by 5 bases and J by 1 base, with 17 bases between the two germline ends. The CDR3, as DNA: TGTGCCAGCAGTCCTAGTGGCAGGGTAAAGAACACTGAAGCTTTCTTT. Translating gives CASSPSGRVKNTEAFF.

In this sample, this clone turned up once. The genes are TRBV5-8 and TRBJ1-2, with 7 bases that match TRBD1. Trimming cost V 0 bases and J 5 bases; bases outside gene matches: 4. From germline, CDR1 is SGHTS and CDR2 YDEGEE. The CDR3 consists of 14 residues. Here the CDR3 DNA reads TGTGCCAGCAGCTTGGGGACAGGAGGGTATGGCTACACCTTC. Translated: CASSLGTGGYGYTF.

This clone has only one observation. The chain has TRBV2 and TRBJ2-3; TRBD1 matches 8 bases. V dropped 6 bases and J dropped 2; count of bases not matched to a gene: 4. The CDR3 is 14 residues long. In germline, CDR1 is SNHLY, CDR2 FYNNEI. The CDR3 loop is CASRARGHTDTQYF. CDR3 nucleotides: TGTGCCAGCAGAGCCAGGGGGCACACAGATACGCAGTATTTT.

The genes are TRBV2 and TRBJ2-7, with 12 bases identical to TRBD1. The CDR3 sequence is 14 residues long. Germline V gene data show CDR1 as SNHLY and CDR2 as FYNNEI. V lost 5 bases to trimming and J lost 7 bases; unmatched junction nucleotides: 6. The CDR3: CASSRDRGRGEQYF. In DNA, the CDR3 is TGTGCCAGCAGTCGGGACAGGGGGCGCGGGGAGCAGTACTTC.

V gene TRBV6-5 combines with J gene TRBJ1-2; no clear D. The CDR3 has 15 residues. V gave up 0 bases and J gave up 1 base, with 9 bases separating them. Germline V gene sequence: CDR1 MNHEY, CDR2 SVGAGI. The CDR3 protein is CASSYSSGFNYGYTF. CDR3 bases: TGTGCCAGCAGTTACTCTTCGGGGTTTAACTATGGCTACACCTTC.

The chain recombines TRBV6-5 with TRBJ1-2; the match to TRBD1 covers 9 bases. J gave up 4 bases and V 7 bases, and 10 bases lay outside the gene matches. The CDR3 runs 15 residues. Germline-derived CDR1 and CDR2 are MNHEY and SVGAGI. The CDR3 is CASNPRQGGSYGYTF. In DNA, the CDR3 is TGTGCCAGCAACCCTCGACAGGGGGGAAGCTATGGCTACACCTTC.

V usage is TRBV19 and J usage is TRBJ1-1, with D perhaps TRBD1 (5 bases). Trimming pared 3 bases from V and 4 bases from J, leaving 18 bases between. The CDR3 consists of 16 residues. Germline-derived CDR1 and CDR2 are LNHDA and SQIVND (reference sequence). The CDR3 reads CASSMRVQVGGTEAFF. The DNA for the CDR3 is TGTGCCAGTAGTATGCGAGTACAGGTGGGGGGCACTGAAGCTTTCTTT.

The chain joins TRBV11-2 to TRBJ1-2, with 8 bases fitting TRBD1. This CDR3 comprises 14 residues. Germline V lookup: CDR1 SGHAT, CDR2 FQNNGV. Trimming removed 5 bases from V and 4 bases from J; junction bases left unmatched: 6. The CDR3: CASSRQGSFYGYTF. The CDR3 DNA follows: TGTGCCAGCAGCCGACAGGGGTCCTTCTATGGCTACACCTTC.

About this clone itself: Additional DNA sequences in this sample encode the identical CDR3. The chain carries TRBV5-1 and TRBJ1-1; 8 nucleotides match TRBD1. The CDR3 has 14 residues. With 4 bases clipped from V and 2 bases from J, the junction kept 4 bases outside the gene matches. From germline, CDR1 is SGHRS and CDR2 YFSETQ. The CDR3 nucleotides are TGCGCCAGCAGCACCTCAGGGGGCAACACTGAAGCTTTCTTT. This translates into CASSTSGGNTEAFF.

The V gene is TRBV11-3, the J gene TRBJ2-7; 7 bases map to TRBD1. Trimming at V came to 5 bases and at J to 4 bases, leaving 11 bases not matched to a gene. This CDR3 is built from 15 residues. Germline V CDR1 and CDR2: SGHNT, YENEEA. CDR3 protein: CASSQQGTEEYEQYF. The CDR3 coding sequence is TGTGCCAGCAGCCAACAAGGGACAGAAGAGTACGAGCAGTACTTC.